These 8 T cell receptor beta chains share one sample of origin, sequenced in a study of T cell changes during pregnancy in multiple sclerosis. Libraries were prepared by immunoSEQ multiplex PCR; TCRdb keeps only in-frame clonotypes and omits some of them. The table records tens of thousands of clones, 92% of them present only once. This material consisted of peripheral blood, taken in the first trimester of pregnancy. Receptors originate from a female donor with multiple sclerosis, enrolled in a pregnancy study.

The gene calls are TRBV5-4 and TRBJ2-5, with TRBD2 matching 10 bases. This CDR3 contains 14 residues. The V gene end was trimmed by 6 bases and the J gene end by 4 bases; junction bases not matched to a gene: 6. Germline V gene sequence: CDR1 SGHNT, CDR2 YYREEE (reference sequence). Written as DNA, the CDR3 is TGTGCCAGCAACAAGCGGGAGGGGGGAGAGACCCAGTACTTC. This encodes CASNKREGGETQYF.

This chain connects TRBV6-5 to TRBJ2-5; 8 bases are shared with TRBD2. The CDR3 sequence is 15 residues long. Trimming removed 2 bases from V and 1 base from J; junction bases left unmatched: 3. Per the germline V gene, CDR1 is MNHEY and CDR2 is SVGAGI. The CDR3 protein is CASSYAGGSQETQYF. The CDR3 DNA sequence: TGTGCCAGCAGTTACGCGGGAGGCAGCCAAGAGACCCAGTACTTC.

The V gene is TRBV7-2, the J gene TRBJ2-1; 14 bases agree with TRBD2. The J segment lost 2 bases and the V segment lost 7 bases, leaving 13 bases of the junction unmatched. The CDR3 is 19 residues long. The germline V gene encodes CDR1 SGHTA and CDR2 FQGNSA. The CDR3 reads CASTDAGTSGSLTYNEQFF. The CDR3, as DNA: TGTGCCAGCACCGACGCCGGGACTAGCGGGAGCCTAACCTACAATGAGCAGTTCTTC.

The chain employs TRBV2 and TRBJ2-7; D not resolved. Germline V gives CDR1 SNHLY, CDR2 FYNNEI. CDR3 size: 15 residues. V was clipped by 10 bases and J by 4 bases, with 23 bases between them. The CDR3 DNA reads TGTGCCATCTACGAGTTCGCCTGGTCGGGTTACGAGCAGTACTTC. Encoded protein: CAIYEFAWSGYEQYF.

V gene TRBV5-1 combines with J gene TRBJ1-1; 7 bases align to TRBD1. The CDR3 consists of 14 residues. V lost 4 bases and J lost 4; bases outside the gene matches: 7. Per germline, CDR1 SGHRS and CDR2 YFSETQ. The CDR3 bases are TGCGCCAGCAGCGCGGAGGGGGCAGGCACTGAAGCTTTCTTT. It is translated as CASSAEGAGTEAFF.

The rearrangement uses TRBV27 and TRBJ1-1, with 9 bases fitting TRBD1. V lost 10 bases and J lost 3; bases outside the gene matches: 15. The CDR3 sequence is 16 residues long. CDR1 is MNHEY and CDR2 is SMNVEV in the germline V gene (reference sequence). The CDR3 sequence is CATYRDRVMKDTEAFF. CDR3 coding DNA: TGTGCCACTTACCGGGACAGGGTAATGAAGGACACTGAAGCTTTCTTT.

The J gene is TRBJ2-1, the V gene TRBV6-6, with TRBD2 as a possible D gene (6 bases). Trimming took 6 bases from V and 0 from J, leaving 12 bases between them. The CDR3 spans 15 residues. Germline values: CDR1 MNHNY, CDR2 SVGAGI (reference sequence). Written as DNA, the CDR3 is TGTGCCAGCAGCCCTTCTAGCGCCTCCTACAATGAGCAGTTCTTC. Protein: CASSPSSASYNEQFF.

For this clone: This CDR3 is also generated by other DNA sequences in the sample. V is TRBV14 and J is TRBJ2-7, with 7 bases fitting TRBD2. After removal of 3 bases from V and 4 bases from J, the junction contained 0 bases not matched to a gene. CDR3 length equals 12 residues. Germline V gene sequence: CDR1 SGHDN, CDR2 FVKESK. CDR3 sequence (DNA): TGTGCCAGCAGCCAGGGGGGGTACGAGCAGTACTTC. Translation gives CASSQGGYEQYF.